These 13 T cell receptor beta chains were sequenced from one sample in a study of blood T cell repertoires in COVID-19. This table comes from immunoSEQ multiplex PCR, and its TCRdb copy is limited to in-frame clones, with some not included. This table holds about 420,000 clones, 80% to 90% found once. Sequencing was performed on peripheral blood. Receptors were obtained from a man aged 18 to 29 with COVID-19, enrolled during active disease.

The chain recombines TRBV4-2 with TRBJ2-5; maybe TRBD2 (5 bases). The germline gives CDR1 LGHNA, CDR2 YNFKEQ. Deletions cut 0 bases from V and 2 bases from J, with 10 bases between. The CDR3 has 15 residues. This CDR3 reads CASSQDSAGQETQYF. CDR3 nucleotide sequence: TGTGCCAGCAGCCAAGATTCCGCGGGTCAAGAGACCCAGTACTTC.

This rearrangement joins TRBV19 to TRBJ2-3, with TRBD2 matching over 8 bases. CDR3 length equals 13 residues. Germline V gene lookup returns CDR1 LNHDA and CDR2 SQIVND (reference sequence). Unmatched junction bases numbered 7, after V lost 9 bases and J lost 5 bases. In DNA, the CDR3 is TGTGCCAGCGATAGCGGGGTGATAGATACGCAGTATTTT. Its translation: CASDSGVIDTQYF.

This sequence joins TRBV9 and TRBJ2-2; D is possibly TRBD1 (5 bases). The CDR3 runs 14 residues. V was cut by 0 bases and J by 7 bases, with 10 bases left in between. Germline lookup yields CDR1 SGDLS and CDR2 YYNGEE. The chain's CDR3 is CASSVERRGGELFF. CDR3 sequence (DNA): TGTGCCAGCAGCGTAGAGAGAAGGGGCGGGGAGCTGTTTTTT.

The chain combines TRBV6-5 with TRBJ2-7; 8 nucleotides line up with TRBD1. CDR1 and CDR2 from the germline V gene are MNHEY and SVGAGI. Losses at the gene ends were 6 bases for V and 5 bases for J; bases not matched to a gene: 3. This CDR3 is 12 amino acids long. CDR3 residues: CASSPTGDEQYF. CDR3 DNA: TGTGCCAGCAGCCCGACAGGGGACGAGCAGTACTTC.

V and J are TRBV11-2 and TRBJ2-3; a possible D gene is TRBD2 (6 bases). Trimming took off 4 bases at V and 10 bases at J, with 21 bases between the two ends. From germline, CDR1 is SGHAT and CDR2 FQNNGV. The CDR3 loop spans 15 amino acids. The DNA of the CDR3 is TGTGCCAGCAGCTCCGGTGGGACTGGGCAAGGAGCGCAGTATTTT. Amino acid sequence: CASSSGGTGQGAQYF.

The V gene is TRBV30, the J gene TRBJ1-5; 8 bases fit TRBD1. The J segment lost 3 bases and the V segment lost 2 bases, leaving 6 bases of the junction unmatched. In germline, CDR1 is GTSNPN, CDR2 SVGIG (reference sequence). CDR3 size: 15 residues. For the CDR3, the DNA is TGTGCCTGGAGTAAAGGACAGGGTGACAATCAGCCCCAGCATTTT. Residues: CAWSKGQGDNQPQHF.

This sequence joins TRBV7-2 and TRBJ1-2, with 9 nucleotides matching TRBD1. J lost 6 bases, V lost 3 bases, and 17 bases had no gene match. The CDR3 extends over 18 amino acids. Germline CDR1 is SGHTA and CDR2 is FQGNSA. CDR3 in DNA: TGTGCCAGCAGCTTGACATATTTCACCGGGGACAGGGAAAATGGCTACACCTTC. Its translation: CASSLTYFTGDRENGYTF. Together with reference TRBV7-2 and TRBJ1-2, the CDR3 gives the full variable domain: GAGVSQSPSNKVTEKGKDVELRCDPISGHTALYWYRQSLGQGLEFLIYFQGNSAPDKSGLPSDRFSAERTGGSVSTLTIQRTQQEDSAVYLCASSLTYFTGDRENGYTFGSGTRLTVV.

The V and J genes are TRBV9 and TRBJ2-5; 10 bases are a match to TRBD2. CDR3 length equals 16 residues. V lost 0 bases to trimming and J lost 6 bases; unmatched junction nucleotides: 8. The germline V gene encodes CDR1 SGDLS and CDR2 YYNGEE. The CDR3 is CASSVGPAGGPQTQYF. The CDR3 region has the DNA TGTGCCAGCAGCGTAGGTCCAGCGGGGGGGCCCCAGACCCAGTACTTC.

This clone occurred once. The chain employs TRBV5-1 and TRBJ1-2; D gene unclear. The ends were cut back, 2 bases at V and 0 bases at J, with 14 bases in the middle. Germline assignment: CDR1 SGHRS and CDR2 YFSETQ. CDR3 length equals 16 residues. In DNA form, the CDR3 reads TGCGCCAGCAGCTTCCAGACCGCGGTCCCTAACTATGGCTACACCTTC. Translated, it gives CASSFQTAVPNYGYTF.

In this sample, this clone turned up a few times. The J gene is TRBJ2-2, the V gene TRBV7-3; D is unclear. V was shortened by 5 bases and J by 1 base, with 8 bases between the two germline ends. The CDR3 has 14 residues. Germline V gene lookup returns CDR1 SGHTA and CDR2 FQGTGA. The CDR3 DNA follows: TGTGCCAGCAGCCTGCTAGGGAACACCGGGGAGCTGTTTTTT. Encoded protein: CASSLLGNTGELFF.

The chain employs TRBV5-6 and TRBJ2-3; 9 bases align to TRBD1. With V trimmed by 4 bases and J by 4 bases, 7 bases remained unmatched. Germline loops: CDR1 SGHDT, CDR2 YYEEEE. The CDR3 extends over 15 amino acids. Here the CDR3 reads CASSPTGGGSDTQYF. The CDR3 nucleotides read TGTGCCAGCAGCCCTACAGGGGGCGGCTCAGATACGCAGTATTTT.

CDR3 amino acids: CASSKPGLDIWTQYF. CDR3 sequence (DNA): TGTGCCAGCAGCAAACCGGGACTAGACATATGGACCCAGTACTTC. The chain carries TRBV11-2 and TRBJ2-5; 8 nucleotides line up with TRBD2. This CDR3 has 15 residues. Germline loops: CDR1 SGHAT, CDR2 FQNNGV. After removal of 5 bases from V and 7 bases from J, the junction contained 12 bases not matched to a gene.

This CDR3 reads CASSSNGLAGSETQYF. CDR3 nucleotides: TGTGCCAGCAGCTCAAACGGACTAGCGGGATCAGAGACCCAGTACTTC. The V and J genes are TRBV7-9 and TRBJ2-5; 12 bases are a match to TRBD2. This CDR3 contains 16 residues. The V gene's germline CDR1 is SEHNR and CDR2 FQNEAQ (reference sequence). V lost 4 bases to trimming and J lost 4 bases; unmatched junction nucleotides: 7. The full variable domain, with the rest looked up from reference TRBV7-9 and TRBJ2-5, is DTGVSQNPRHKITKRGQNVTFRCDPISEHNRLYWYRQTLGQGPEFLTYFQNEAQLEKSRLLSDRFSAERPKGSFSTLEIQRTEQGDSAMYLCASSSNGLAGSETQYFGPGTRLLVL.